This entry is about one T cell receptor beta chain. The sample originates from a study of control samples from healthy donors and cancer patients. TCRdb's table, derived via immunoSEQ multiplex PCR, lists solely in-frame clones and lacks some. Here the sample spans over 150,000 clones, roughly 94% being singletons. CDR1 is LNHNV, CDR2 YYDKDF, per germline (reference sequence). V gave up 1 base and J gave up 1 base, with 10 bases separating them. The CDR3 consists of 15 residues. The V call is TRBV15, the J call TRBJ2-5, with a weak D call TRBD2 (5 bases). This TCR was sampled from a man aged 55 to 70 with colorectal cancer. Sequencing used PBMCs. The CDR3 here is CATSRAGGFQETQYF. The CDR3 nucleotides read TGTGCCACCAGCAGAGCTGGAGGATTCCAAGAGACCCAGTACTTC.